This record looks at one T cell receptor (beta chain) sequence and its context. V dropped 3 bases and J dropped 4 bases, with 13 bases sitting between them. The germline V gene has CDR1 DFQATT and CDR2 SNEGSKA (reference sequence). This CDR3 spans 15 amino acids. A second PCR of roughly 6 to 12 cycles used a sample-barcoded 5' primer and a J-beta primer mix. TCRdb itself ran the 5' RACE reads through MiXCR, one entry per CDR3 protein. The sample includes roughly 1.5 million distinct CDR3 sequences, approximately 42% of them seen just once. The record originates from a study of blood T cells in healthy people across ages.

V gene TRBV20-1 combines with J gene TRBJ2-6, with a weak D call TRBD2 (6 bases). The sequenced material came from blood. This clonotype was sampled from a woman between 18 and 30 years old in good health. In DNA, the CDR3 is TGCAGTGCTAGCTCTGCGGGATCCGGGGCCAACGTCCTGACTTTC. Protein product: CSASSAGSGANVLTF.